This T cell receptor beta chain was sequenced during a study of cytomegalovirus exposure and HLA in healthy donors. In the case of this clone: As yet, its antigen is unknown.

Use of 60 Vbeta and 13 Jbeta primers characterized the PCR. Here immunoSEQ multiplex PCR was the method, and the copy in TCRdb shows in-frame clones only, minus some. The sample includes about 210,000 clones. The CDR3 runs to 16 residues. The V gene lost 4 bases and the J gene lost 0 bases, with 12 bases spanning the gap. Germline CDR1 reads SGHTA; CDR2 reads FQGNSA. Study-wide findings and caveats: Another analysis was done later, and it associated 16,951 TCR beta sequences with HLA alleles at 0.05 false discovery rate.

Material for sequencing was PBMCs. This receptor was identified in a woman younger than 45 in good health and CMV-seropositive. This chain uses TRBV7-2 with TRBJ2-2; D call uncertain. CDR3 bases: TGTGCCAGCAGCTCCCGCCCGGGTACGAACACCGGGGAGCTGTTTTTT. Translation gives CASSSRPGTNTGELFF.